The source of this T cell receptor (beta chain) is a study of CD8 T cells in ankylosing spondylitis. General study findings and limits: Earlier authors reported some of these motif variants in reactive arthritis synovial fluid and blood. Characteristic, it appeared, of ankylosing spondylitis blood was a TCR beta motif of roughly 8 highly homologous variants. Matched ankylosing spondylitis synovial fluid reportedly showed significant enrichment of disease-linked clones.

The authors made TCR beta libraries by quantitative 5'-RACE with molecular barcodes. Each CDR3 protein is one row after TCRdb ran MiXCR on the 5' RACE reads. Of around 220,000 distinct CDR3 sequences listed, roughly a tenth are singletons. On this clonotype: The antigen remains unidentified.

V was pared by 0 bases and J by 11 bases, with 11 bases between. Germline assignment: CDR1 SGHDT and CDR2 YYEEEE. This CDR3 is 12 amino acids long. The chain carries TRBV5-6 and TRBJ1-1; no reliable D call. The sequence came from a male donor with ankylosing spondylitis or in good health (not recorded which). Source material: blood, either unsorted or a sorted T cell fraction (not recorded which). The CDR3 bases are TGTGCCAGCAGCTTGGCCGTCCGGGAGGCTTTCTTT. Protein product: CASSLAVREAFF.